These T cell receptor beta chains were read from a single sample in a study of memory CD4+ T cells and cytomegalovirus serostatus. The repertoire was sequenced with immunoSEQ multiplex PCR; TCRdb's copy has only in-frame clones and lacks some. Found here are 61,000 or so clones, about 78% of them singletons; the top ten hold 0.5% to 0.6%. Sequenced sample: memory CD4+ T cells from blood. All receptors derive from an adult in good health and CMV-seronegative. Some clones in this sample may be carry-over from other donors' samples. The CDR3 runs from the conserved cysteine through the conserved F or W. Fields, in order: V gene, clone size, D gene, J gene, CDR3 DNA, CDR3 protein. D genes are given only for firm matches. Clone sizes are given selectively: once, few, many, or a class where the clone is expanded.

>TRBV7-9|NA|NA|TRBJ1-1
TGTGCCAGCAGCCCCGACCTGCTGGGAGCTTTCTTT
CASSPDLLGAFF
>TRBV6-6|NA|NA|TRBJ2-4
TGTGCCAGCAGTTCCTCGGACATAGCCAAAAACATTCAGTACTTC
CASSSSDIAKNIQYF
>TRBV30|NA|TRBD1|TRBJ2-7
TGTGCCTGGAGACCTCCCCGACAGGGGGCGAGGCACGAGCAGTACTTC
CAWRPPRQGARHEQYF
>TRBV28|NA|NA|TRBJ1-5
TGTGCCAGCAACATCAGGGGCCCCGGCGGGCCCCAGCATTTT
CASNIRGPGGPQHF
>TRBV10-1|NA|NA|TRBJ2-7
TGCGCCAGCAGCCGACGACGGGCCTCCTACGAGCAGTACTTC
CASSRRRASYEQYF
>TRBV7-2|NA|NA|TRBJ2-3
TGTGCCAGCAGCTTATATGGGGACCCAGATACGCAGTATTTT
CASSLYGDPDTQYF
>TRBV7-9|NA|NA|TRBJ2-4
TGTGCCAGCAGCCCCAGCCTCGACAGGATTCAGTACTTC
CASSPSLDRIQYF
>TRBV6-1|NA|NA|TRBJ1-6
TGTGCCAGCAGTGAGGTCAGGGAATCACCCCTCCACTTT
CASSEVRESPLHF
>TRBV5-1|NA|TRBD1|TRBJ1-3
TGCGCCAGCAGCTTGTATGGGACAGGGGGCGGAAACACCATATATTTT
CASSLYGTGGGNTIYF
>TRBV27|few|TRBD1|TRBJ1-2
TGTGCCAGCAGTAAGCAGACAGGGGATCATGGCTACACCTTC
CASSKQTGDHGYTF
>TRBV11-3|NA|TRBD1|TRBJ1-1
TGTGCCAGCAGCTCCCCCGGGACAGGACTTACTTTCTTT
CASSSPGTGLTFF